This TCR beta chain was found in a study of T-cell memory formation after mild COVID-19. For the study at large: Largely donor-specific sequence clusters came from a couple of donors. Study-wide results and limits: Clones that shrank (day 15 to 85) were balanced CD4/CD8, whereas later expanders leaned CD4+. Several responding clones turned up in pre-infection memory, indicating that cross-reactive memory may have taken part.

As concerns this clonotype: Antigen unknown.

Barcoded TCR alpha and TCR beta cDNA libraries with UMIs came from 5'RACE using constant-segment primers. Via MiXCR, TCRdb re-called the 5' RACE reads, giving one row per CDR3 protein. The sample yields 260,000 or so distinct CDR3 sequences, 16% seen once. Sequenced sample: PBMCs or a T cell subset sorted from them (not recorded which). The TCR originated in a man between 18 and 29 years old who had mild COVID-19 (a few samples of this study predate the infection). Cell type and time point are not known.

The CDR3 bases are TGTGCCAGCAGCTTAGCGGGGAGAGGGTTGGCGGAGACCCAGTACTTC. It encodes CASSLAGRGLAETQYF. The rearrangement joins TRBV7-9 to TRBJ2-5; D is perhaps TRBD2 (5 bases). The CDR3 is made up of 16 amino acids. V lost 0 bases, J lost 5 bases, and 16 bases lay in between. Germline V gene sequence: CDR1 SEHNR, CDR2 FQNEAQ (reference sequence). Full variable domain (rest looked up from reference TRBV7-9 and TRBJ2-5): DTGVSQNPRHKITKRGQNVTFRCDPISEHNRLYWYRQTLGQGPEFLTYFQNEAQLEKSRLLSDRFSAERPKGSFSTLEIQRTEQGDSAMYLCASSLAGRGLAETQYFGPGTRLLVL.